The source of this T cell receptor (beta chain) is a study of blood T cell repertoires in COVID-19. Study-level background: Nucleic acid was either cDNA or gDNA, and it came from T cells, B-cell-depleted T cells, or PBMCs.

Germline assignment: CDR1 SGHNT and CDR2 YYREEE (reference sequence). V was pared by 4 bases and J by 4 bases, with 18 bases between. This CDR3 spans 16 amino acids. Authors' data handling: Estimation of nucleated cell counts relied on the amplification of reference gene primers. TCRdb keeps only in-frame clones here, not all; method: immunoSEQ multiplex PCR. D and trimming come from the DNA, and the V and J calls and clone size come from that table. Here the sample spans some 280,000 clones, roughly 90% being singletons. The sequence derives from a woman aged 40 to 55 who had recovered from COVID-19. Sequencing used peripheral blood. The rearrangement uses TRBV5-4 and TRBJ2-1, with D tentatively TRBD2 (5 bases). This CDR3 reads CASSRGNSADYNEQFF. CDR3 in DNA: TGTGCCAGCAGCAGAGGGAACTCAGCCGATTACAATGAGCAGTTCTTC.